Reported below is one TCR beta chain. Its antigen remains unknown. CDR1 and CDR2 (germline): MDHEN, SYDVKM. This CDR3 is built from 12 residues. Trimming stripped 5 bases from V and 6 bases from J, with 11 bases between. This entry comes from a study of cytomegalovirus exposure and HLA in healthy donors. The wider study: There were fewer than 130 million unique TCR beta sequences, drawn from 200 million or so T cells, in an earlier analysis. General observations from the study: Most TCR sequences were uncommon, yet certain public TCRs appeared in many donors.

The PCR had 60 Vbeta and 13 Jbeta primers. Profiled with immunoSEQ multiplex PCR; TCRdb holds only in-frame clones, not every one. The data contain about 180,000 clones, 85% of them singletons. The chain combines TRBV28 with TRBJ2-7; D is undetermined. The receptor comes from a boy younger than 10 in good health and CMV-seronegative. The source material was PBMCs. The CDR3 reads CASSPMVSEQYF. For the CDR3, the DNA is TGTGCCAGCAGTCCAATGGTCAGCGAGCAGTACTTC.